These 31 T cell receptor beta chains were all obtained from the same sample, sequenced in a study of tumor-infiltrating lymphocytes in localized non-small cell lung cancer. The assay was immunoSEQ multiplex PCR, and TCRdb's table has in-frame clones only and misses some. The table records about 14,000 clones, roughly four fifths of them present only once. Material: lung tumor tissue. The receptor source for this set is a human donor with non-small cell lung cancer.

The rearrangement links TRBV5-1 to TRBJ1-1; maybe TRBD1 (5 bases). The germline gives CDR1 SGHRS, CDR2 YFSETQ. The CDR3 is made up of 12 amino acids. Trimming removed 7 bases from V and 5 bases from J, with 12 bases in between. CDR3 in DNA: TGCGCCAGCGGGGGATATCGGACTGAAGCTTTCTTT. This gives the protein CASGGYRTEAFF.

The CDR3 DNA reads TGCAGCGTTGGGCCCCGCGGGAGAAGCAACAATGAGCAGTTCTTC. Its translation is CSVGPRGRSNNEQFF. This chain connects TRBV29-1 to TRBJ2-1; 7 bases align to TRBD2. The CDR3 has 15 amino acids. The germline V gene encodes CDR1 SQVTM and CDR2 ANQGSEA. The J segment lost 5 bases and the V segment lost 4 bases, leaving 11 bases of the junction unmatched.

The chain carries TRBV6-5 and TRBJ2-7; D might be TRBD1 (6 bases). Trimming took off 6 bases at V and 1 base at J, with 10 bases between the two ends. The germline gives CDR1 MNHEY, CDR2 SVGAGI. The CDR3 runs to 13 residues. CDR3 bases: TGTGCCAGCAGACAGGGTCCTTCCTACGAGCAGTACTTC. It translates to CASRQGPSYEQYF.

The CDR3 loop is CASSQVAGYRGFTGELFF. CDR3 nucleotides: TGCGCCAGCAGCCAGGTGGCTGGCTACAGGGGTTTCACCGGGGAGCTGTTTTTT. The chain joins TRBV4-1 to TRBJ2-2; 7 nucleotides match TRBD1. The CDR3 consists of 18 residues. Germline lookup yields CDR1 MGHRA and CDR2 YSYEKL. The trim removed 3 bases at V and 4 bases at J, leaving 14 bases unmatched.

The rearrangement uses TRBV28 and TRBJ2-7; D remains unclear. This CDR3 comprises 14 residues. V gave up 3 bases and J gave up 6 bases, with 15 bases separating them. Germline V gives CDR1 MDHEN, CDR2 SYDVKM. CDR3 loop: CASSFGLNRGEQYF. The CDR3 DNA is TGTGCCAGCAGTTTTGGTCTAAACCGAGGCGAGCAGTACTTC.

This chain connects TRBV5-6 to TRBJ2-5, with D possibly being TRBD1 (5 bases). This CDR3 has 13 residues. Trimming removed 4 bases at V and 5 bases at J, with 12 bases between. The germline gives CDR1 SGHDT, CDR2 YYEEEE. For the CDR3, the DNA is TGTGCCAGCAGCACGCCTGGGGCCGAGACCCAGTACTTC. This encodes CASSTPGAETQYF.

The rearrangement joins TRBV28 to TRBJ1-2, with D maybe TRBD1 (5 bases). The V and J ends lost 2 bases and 3 bases respectively, with 10 bases between them. Germline CDR1 MDHEN, CDR2 SYDVKM. The CDR3 has 14 residues. CDR3 in DNA: TGTGCCAGCAGTTTAAGGGACCCCCACTATGGCTACACCTTC. Its protein is CASSLRDPHYGYTF.

V gene TRBV7-9 combines with J gene TRBJ2-5, with a possible D match to TRBD2 (6 bases). V was clipped by 3 bases and J by 5 bases, with 19 bases between them. Per the germline V gene, CDR1 is SEHNR and CDR2 is FQNEAQ (reference sequence). This CDR3 comprises 16 residues. The CDR3 is CASSFSGTYGSETQYF. The CDR3, as DNA: TGTGCCAGCAGCTTCTCCGGGACTTACGGTTCGGAGACCCAGTACTTC.

The gene calls are TRBV30 and TRBJ2-7, with 12 nucleotides matching TRBD2. V trimming: 1 base; J trimming: 4 bases; junction bases outside the gene matches: 5. This CDR3 region has 15 residues. CDR1 is GTSNPN, CDR2 SVGIG, per germline (reference sequence). The CDR3 here is CAWSDLAGGRYEQYF. In DNA, the CDR3 is TGTGCCTGGAGTGACCTAGCGGGGGGGCGGTACGAGCAGTACTTC.

The chain employs TRBV11-2 and TRBJ2-7; D is undetermined. Germline-derived CDR1 and CDR2 are SGHAT and FQNNGV. Trimming stripped 0 bases from V and 6 bases from J, with 9 bases between. The CDR3 has 13 residues. Written as DNA, the CDR3 is TGTGCCAGCAGCTTAGATCGGGCAGGCGAGCAGTACTTC. It translates to CASSLDRAGEQYF. Combining the CDR3 with reference TRBV11-2 and TRBJ2-7 gives the whole variable domain EAGVAQSPRYKIIEKRQSVAFWCNPISGHATLYWYQQILGQGPKLLIQFQNNGVVDDSQLPKDRFSAERLKGVDSTLKIQPAKLEDSAVYLCASSLDRAGEQYFGPGTRLTVT.

This chain joins TRBV7-9 and TRBJ1-2; the match to TRBD1 covers 8 bases. In germline, CDR1 is SEHNR, CDR2 FQNEAQ (reference sequence). Unmatched junction bases numbered 3, after V lost 1 base and J lost 5 bases. CDR3 length equals 14 residues. CDR3 in DNA: TGTGCCAGCAGCTTAGGGGGACAGGCTTATGGCTACACCTTC. Translation gives CASSLGGQAYGYTF.

The chain uses TRBV7-2 and TRBJ2-1, with 9 positions matching TRBD1. The junction had 4 bases not matched to a gene; V was cut back by 2 bases and J by 2 bases. CDR3 size: 16 residues. From germline, CDR1 is SGHTA and CDR2 FQGNSA. The CDR3 DNA is TGTGCCAGCAGCTTATCGGGACAGGGTACCTACAATGAGCAGTTCTTC. This gives the protein CASSLSGQGTYNEQFF.

The chain recombines TRBV5-6 with TRBJ1-4, with unresolved D. Between the trimmed V and J ends, which lost 6 bases and 0 bases, there was a span of 9 bases. The CDR3 is 14 residues long. The germline gives CDR1 SGHDT, CDR2 YYEEEE. The CDR3, as DNA: TGTGCCAGCAACCTACAAGCAACTAATGAAAAACTGTTTTTT. This encodes CASNLQATNEKLFF.

The genes are TRBV6-1 and TRBJ2-1; D tentatively reads TRBD1 or TRBD2 (5 bases each). Germline V CDR1 and CDR2: MNHNS, SASEGT. The V end was cut by 3 bases, the J end by 6 bases, with 12 bases between. This CDR3 has 14 amino acids. In DNA form, the CDR3 reads TGTGCCAGCAGTGAGAGGGGCAGAGGCAATGAGCAGTTCTTC. Its translation: CASSERGRGNEQFF.

This chain's CDR3 is CAIRPGLAGYNEQFF. Here the CDR3 DNA reads TGTGCCATCAGGCCGGGACTAGCGGGCTACAATGAGCAGTTCTTC. The rearrangement uses TRBV10-3 and TRBJ2-1, with 12 nucleotides matching TRBD2. The V gene end was trimmed by 6 bases and the J gene end by 3 bases; junction bases not matched to a gene: 3. The CDR3 has 15 amino acids. Germline lookup yields CDR1 ENHRY and CDR2 SYGVKD.

The genes are TRBV30 and TRBJ2-7; the match to TRBD1 covers 8 bases. CDR3 length: 15 amino acids. The V segment lost 5 bases and the J segment 0 bases; nucleotides outside the gene matches: 9. Germline CDR1 reads GTSNPN; CDR2 reads SVGIG (reference sequence). The CDR3 sequence: CAWQQGDSYSYEQYF. The CDR3 DNA reads as TGTGCCTGGCAACAGGGGGACAGTTACTCCTACGAGCAGTACTTC.

There are a few counts of this clone. CDR3 amino acids: CASGGSGLSTDTQYF. The CDR3 DNA follows: TGTGCCAGCGGGGGTTCGGGACTTAGCACAGATACGCAGTATTTT. This sequence joins TRBV5-4 and TRBJ2-3, with D possibly TRBD2 on 6 matching bases. V dropped 7 bases and J dropped 0 bases, with 15 bases sitting between them. The CDR3 is made up of 15 amino acids. Germline V gene data show CDR1 as SGHNT and CDR2 as YYREEE (reference sequence).

V usage is TRBV19 and J usage is TRBJ1-5, with no clear D. Germline CDR1 is LNHDA and CDR2 is SQIVND (reference sequence). The CDR3 consists of 12 residues. V was pared by 6 bases and J by 5 bases, with 8 bases between. CDR3 nucleotides: TGTGCCAGTAGCTTCCGGGATCAGCCCCAGCATTTT. The encoded protein is CASSFRDQPQHF.

The chain joins TRBV6-5 to TRBJ1-5; maybe TRBD1 (5 bases). The length of the CDR3 is 15 residues. The germline V gene has CDR1 MNHEY and CDR2 SVGAGI. Trimming took 5 bases from V and 5 from J, leaving 16 bases between them. This CDR3 is CASSRDGTLHQPQHF. The DNA of the CDR3 is TGTGCCAGCAGTAGGGACGGGACTCTCCATCAGCCCCAGCATTTT.

The chain links TRBV27 to TRBJ1-6, with D perhaps matching TRBD1 (6 bases). The CDR3 spans 16 residues. CDR1 and CDR2 from the germline V gene are MNHEY and SMNVEV (reference sequence). With 1 base removed from V and 0 bases from J, the gap between germline ends came to 7 bases. The CDR3 loop reads CASSLWGASYNSPLHF. CDR3 nucleotide sequence: TGTGCCAGCAGTTTATGGGGGGCCTCCTATAATTCACCCCTCCACTTT.

This chain connects TRBV4-2 to TRBJ2-7, with 9 bases that match TRBD2. The CDR3 totals 15 residues. J gave up 12 bases and V 4 bases, and 16 bases lay outside the gene matches. Looked up from germline, CDR1 is LGHNA and CDR2 is YNFKEQ. CDR3 protein: CASSRVSGGDAERYF. DNA of the CDR3: TGTGCCAGCAGCCGAGTTAGCGGGGGTGACGCCGAAAGGTACTTC.

The sample holds one count of this clone. The chain recombines TRBV27 with TRBJ2-7, with 7 bases that match TRBD1. CDR3 length equals 15 residues. Germline loops: CDR1 MNHEY, CDR2 SMNVEV (reference sequence). V lost 2 bases and J lost 1; bases outside the gene matches: 5. In DNA, the CDR3 is TGTGCCAGCAGTTTAATGGGGACAGAGTCCTACGAGCAGTACTTC. Protein sequence: CASSLMGTESYEQYF.

V usage is TRBV7-9 and J usage is TRBJ2-3; D possibly uses TRBD1 or TRBD2 (7 bases each). The germline gives CDR1 SEHNR, CDR2 FQNEAQ (reference sequence). CDR3 length: 17 residues. V was clipped by 4 bases and J by 2 bases, with 19 bases between them. This chain's CDR3 is CASSSKGRGQFTDTQYF. CDR3 nucleotides: TGTGCCAGCAGCTCTAAAGGGAGGGGACAGTTCACAGATACGCAGTATTTT.

The CDR3 region has the DNA TGTGCCAGCAGCTCCGGGACTAGCACAGATACGCAGTATTTT. The encoded protein is CASSSGTSTDTQYF. The V and J genes are TRBV6-5 and TRBJ2-3, with D perhaps matching TRBD2 (6 bases). V was shortened by 6 bases and J by 0 bases, with 10 bases between the two germline ends. CDR1 MNHEY and CDR2 SVGAGI come from the germline V gene. There are 14 residues in the CDR3.

V usage is TRBV29-1 and J usage is TRBJ1-1; 9 bases align to TRBD1. This CDR3 contains 13 residues. CDR1 SQVTM and CDR2 ANQGSEA come from the germline V gene. V was clipped by 7 bases and J by 8 bases; unmatched bases: 11. The CDR3 DNA follows: TGCAGCGCCGCGCCGGGACAGGGCTCAGAAGCTTTCTTT. It is translated as CSAAPGQGSEAFF.

The gene calls are TRBV7-6 and TRBJ1-3; D is perhaps TRBD1 (5 bases). The V and J ends lost 6 bases and 4 bases respectively, with 10 bases between them. The CDR3 totals 13 residues. Germline-derived CDR1 and CDR2 are SGHVS and FNYEAQ. The CDR3 sequence: CASSPWGGNTIYF. The CDR3 DNA follows: TGTGCCAGCAGTCCCTGGGGGGGAAACACCATATATTTT.

This chain uses TRBV18 with TRBJ1-5; TRBD1 is a possible D gene (5 bases). Germline V CDR1 and CDR2: KGHSH, LQKENI. V gave up 2 bases and J gave up 7 bases, with 9 bases separating them. This CDR3 is built from 13 residues. The CDR3 DNA reads TGTGCCAGCTCACCAGGGGGTATCCAGCCCCAGCATTTT. Translation gives CASSPGGIQPQHF.

The rearrangement links TRBV4-1 to TRBJ1-5; perhaps TRBD1 as D (5 bases). Trimming removed 0 bases from V and 6 bases from J, with 12 bases in between. Germline V gene data show CDR1 as MGHRA and CDR2 as YSYEKL. The CDR3 is 15 amino acids. The CDR3 region is CASSQEWQGGQPQHF. CDR3 bases: TGCGCCAGCAGCCAAGAATGGCAGGGCGGTCAGCCCCAGCATTTT.

Only a few counts were recorded for this clone. The J gene is TRBJ2-3, the V gene TRBV5-1, with 8 nucleotides matching TRBD2. Germline V gene data show CDR1 as SGHRS and CDR2 as YFSETQ. J gave up 4 bases and V 0 bases, and 4 bases lay outside the gene matches. There are 15 residues in the CDR3. CDR3 loop: CASSLEGSGADTQYF. CDR3 in DNA: TGCGCCAGCAGCTTGGAGGGTAGCGGGGCAGATACGCAGTATTTT.

The chain couples TRBV29-1 to TRBJ2-1; no firm D call. This CDR3 is 13 amino acids long. V lost 0 bases and J 4 bases, leaving 7 bases between the germline ends. The germline V gene encodes CDR1 SQVTM and CDR2 ANQGSEA. The CDR3 here is CSVEDLIYNEQFF. CDR3 nucleotides: TGCAGCGTTGAAGATCTGATATACAATGAGCAGTTCTTC.

The V call is TRBV7-2, the J call TRBJ2-4; D is perhaps TRBD2 (7 bases). The V and J ends lost 5 bases and 6 bases respectively, with 17 bases between them. Germline lookup yields CDR1 SGHTA and CDR2 FQGNSA. The CDR3 is 15 residues long. Written as DNA, the CDR3 is TGTGCCAGCAGCCCAGAGGGGGGGAACTCAAACATTCAGTACTTC. Translation gives CASSPEGGNSNIQYF.